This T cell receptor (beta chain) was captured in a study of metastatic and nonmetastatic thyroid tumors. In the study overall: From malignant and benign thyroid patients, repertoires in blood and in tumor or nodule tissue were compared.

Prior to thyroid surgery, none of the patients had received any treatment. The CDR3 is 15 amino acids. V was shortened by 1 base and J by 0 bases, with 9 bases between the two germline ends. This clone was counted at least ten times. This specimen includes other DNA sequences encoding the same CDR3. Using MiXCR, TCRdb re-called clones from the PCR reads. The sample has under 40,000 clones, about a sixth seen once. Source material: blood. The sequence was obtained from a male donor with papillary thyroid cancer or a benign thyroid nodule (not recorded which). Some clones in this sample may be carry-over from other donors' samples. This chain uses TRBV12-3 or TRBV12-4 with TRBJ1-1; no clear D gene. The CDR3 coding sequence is TGTGCCAGCAGTTTAGAGGGTCAGCTGAACACTGAAGCTTTCTTT. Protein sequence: CASSLEGQLNTEAFF.